This T cell receptor beta chain is drawn from a study of control samples from healthy donors and cancer patients. Measured with immunoSEQ multiplex PCR; TCRdb has only the in-frame clones, and not every one. This table has around 190,000 clones, around nine tenths appearing once. Germline V gives CDR1 MDHEN, CDR2 SYDVKM. The CDR3 consists of 17 residues. V was clipped by 4 bases and J by 1 base; unmatched bases: 12. Material: blood. This receptor was taken from a man in his thirties or forties in good health. The V and J genes are TRBV28 and TRBJ2-7, with 8 bases identical to TRBD2. The CDR3 is CASSSSILAGQSYEQYF. CDR3 nucleotides: TGTGCCAGCAGTTCGAGTATTTTAGCGGGGCAGTCCTACGAGCAGTACTTC.